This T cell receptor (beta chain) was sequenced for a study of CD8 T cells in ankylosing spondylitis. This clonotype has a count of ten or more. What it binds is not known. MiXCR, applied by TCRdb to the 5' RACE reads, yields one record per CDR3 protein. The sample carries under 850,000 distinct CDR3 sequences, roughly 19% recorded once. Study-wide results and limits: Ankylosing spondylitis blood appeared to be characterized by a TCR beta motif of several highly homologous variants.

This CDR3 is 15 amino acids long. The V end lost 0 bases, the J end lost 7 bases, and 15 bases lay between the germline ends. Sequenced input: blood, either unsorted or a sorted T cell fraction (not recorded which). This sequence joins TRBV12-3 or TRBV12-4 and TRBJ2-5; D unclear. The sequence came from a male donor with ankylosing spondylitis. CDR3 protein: CASSLALSGPGTQYF. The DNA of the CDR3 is TGTGCCAGCAGTTTAGCGCTGAGTGGCCCCGGGACCCAGTACTTC.